This TCR beta chain derives from a study of control samples from healthy donors and cancer patients. Germline V lookup: CDR1 SGHRS, CDR2 YFSETQ. V shed 3 bases and J 3 bases; nucleotides not matched to a gene: 4. The CDR3 consists of 15 residues. Clones were read by immunoSEQ multiplex PCR, and TCRdb kept only the in-frame ones, dropping some. This sample's table has some 180,000 clones. Sequencing was carried out using blood. The chain recombines TRBV5-1 with TRBJ2-7, with 12 bases lining up with TRBD1. The clonotype comes from a woman aged 30 to 39 in good health. CDR3 in DNA: TGCGCCAGCAGCTCGGGACAGGGGGCGCGCTACGAGCAGTACTTC. Its translation is CASSSGQGARYEQYF.